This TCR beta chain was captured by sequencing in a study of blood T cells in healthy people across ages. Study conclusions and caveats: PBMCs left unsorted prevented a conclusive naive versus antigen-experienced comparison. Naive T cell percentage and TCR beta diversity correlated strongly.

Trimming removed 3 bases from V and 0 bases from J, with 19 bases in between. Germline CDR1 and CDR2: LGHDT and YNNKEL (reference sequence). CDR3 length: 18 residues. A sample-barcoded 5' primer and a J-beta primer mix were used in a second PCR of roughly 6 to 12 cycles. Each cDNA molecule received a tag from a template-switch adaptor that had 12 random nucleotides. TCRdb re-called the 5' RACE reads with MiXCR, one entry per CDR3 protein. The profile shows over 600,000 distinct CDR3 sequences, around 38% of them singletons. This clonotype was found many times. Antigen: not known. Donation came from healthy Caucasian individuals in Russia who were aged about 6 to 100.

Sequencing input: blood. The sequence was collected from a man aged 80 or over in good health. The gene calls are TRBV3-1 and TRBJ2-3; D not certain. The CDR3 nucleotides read TGTGCCAGCAGCCATCGAAGCTGGGCAACTTCTAGCACAGATACGCAGTATTTT. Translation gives CASSHRSWATSSTDTQYF.